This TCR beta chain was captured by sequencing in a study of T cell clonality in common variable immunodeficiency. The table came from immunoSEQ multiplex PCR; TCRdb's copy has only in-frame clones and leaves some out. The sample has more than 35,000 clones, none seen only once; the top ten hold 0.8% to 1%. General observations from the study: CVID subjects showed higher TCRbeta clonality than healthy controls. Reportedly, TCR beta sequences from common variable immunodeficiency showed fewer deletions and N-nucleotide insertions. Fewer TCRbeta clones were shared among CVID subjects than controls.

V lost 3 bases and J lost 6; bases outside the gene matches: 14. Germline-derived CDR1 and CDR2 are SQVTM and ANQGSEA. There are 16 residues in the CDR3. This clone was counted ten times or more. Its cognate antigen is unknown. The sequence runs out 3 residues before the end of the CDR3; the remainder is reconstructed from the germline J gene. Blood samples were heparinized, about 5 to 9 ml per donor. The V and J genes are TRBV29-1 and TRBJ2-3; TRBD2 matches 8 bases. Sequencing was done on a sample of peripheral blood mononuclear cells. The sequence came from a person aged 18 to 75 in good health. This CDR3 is CSVEGPSGPPRDTQYF. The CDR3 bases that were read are TGCAGCGTTGAGGGCCCTAGCGGGCCCCCGAGGGATACG.